Presented here are 2 T cell receptor beta chains from one specimen sequenced in a study of blood T cell repertoires in COVID-19. Some clones are missing from TCRdb's copy, which holds only in-frame ones; the method was immunoSEQ multiplex PCR. Here the sample spans about 33,000 clones, roughly nine tenths being singletons. Source material: peripheral blood. The receptor source for this set is a human donor with active COVID-19. The donor label of this sample is uncertain.

The sample holds one count of this clone. The V gene is TRBV7-9, the J gene TRBJ1-2; 8 bases line up with TRBD1. Germline CDR1 is SEHNR and CDR2 is FQNEAQ (reference sequence). With V trimmed by 4 bases and J by 2 bases, 9 bases remained unmatched. This CDR3 is 16 amino acids long. The CDR3, as DNA: TGTGCCAGCAGCTCGACCAGGGGGCGGTCAAACTATGGCTACACCTTC. This encodes CASSSTRGRSNYGYTF. Looking up the rest from reference TRBV7-9 and TRBJ1-2 gives the full variable domain: DTGVSQNPRHKITKRGQNVTFRCDPISEHNRLYWYRQTLGQGPEFLTYFQNEAQLEKSRLLSDRFSAERPKGSFSTLEIQRTEQGDSAMYLCASSSTRGRSNYGYTFGSGTRLTVV.

The CDR3 here is CASGFRDRGEKLFF. The CDR3 DNA reads TGTGCCAGCGGATTCCGGGACAGGGGTGAAAAACTGTTTTTT. J is TRBJ1-4 and V is TRBV7-2, with TRBD1 matching over 10 bases. Trimming at V came to 8 bases and at J to 7 bases, leaving 7 bases not matched to a gene. CDR1 and CDR2 (germline): SGHTA, FQGNSA. This CDR3 has 14 residues. The full variable domain, its missing parts supplied by reference TRBV7-2 and TRBJ1-4, is GAGVSQSPSNKVTEKGKDVELRCDPISGHTALYWYRQSLGQGLEFLIYFQGNSAPDKSGLPSDRFSAERTGGSVSTLTIQRTQQEDSAVYLCASGFRDRGEKLFFGSGTQLSVL.